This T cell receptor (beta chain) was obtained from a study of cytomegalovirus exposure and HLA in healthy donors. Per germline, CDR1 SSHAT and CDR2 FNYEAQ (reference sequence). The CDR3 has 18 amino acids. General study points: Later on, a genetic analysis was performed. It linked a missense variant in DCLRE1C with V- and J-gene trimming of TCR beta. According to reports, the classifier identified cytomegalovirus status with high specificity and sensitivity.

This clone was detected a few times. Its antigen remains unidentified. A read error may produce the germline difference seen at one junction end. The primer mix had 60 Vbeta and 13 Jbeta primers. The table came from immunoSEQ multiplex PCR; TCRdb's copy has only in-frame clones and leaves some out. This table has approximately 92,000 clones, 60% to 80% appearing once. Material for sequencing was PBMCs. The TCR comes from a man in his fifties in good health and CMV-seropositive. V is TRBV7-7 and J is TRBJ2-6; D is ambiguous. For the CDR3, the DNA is TGTGCTAGCAGCTTAGCCGATGACATCCCTGGCGGGGCCAACGTCCTGACTTTC. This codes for CASSLADDIPGGANVLTF.